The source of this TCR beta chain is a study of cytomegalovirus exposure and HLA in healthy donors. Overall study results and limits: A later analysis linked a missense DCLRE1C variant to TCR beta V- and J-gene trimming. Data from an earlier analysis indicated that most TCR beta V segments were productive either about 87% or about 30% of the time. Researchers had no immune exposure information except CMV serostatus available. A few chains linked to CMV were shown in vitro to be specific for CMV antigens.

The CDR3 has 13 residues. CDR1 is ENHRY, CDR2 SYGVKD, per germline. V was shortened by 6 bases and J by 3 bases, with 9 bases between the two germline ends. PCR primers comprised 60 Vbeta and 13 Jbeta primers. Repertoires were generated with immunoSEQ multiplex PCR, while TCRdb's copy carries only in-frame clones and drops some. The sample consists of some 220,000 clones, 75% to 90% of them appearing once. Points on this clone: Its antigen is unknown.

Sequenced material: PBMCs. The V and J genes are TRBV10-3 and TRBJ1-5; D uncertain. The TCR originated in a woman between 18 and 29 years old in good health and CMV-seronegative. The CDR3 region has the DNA TGTGCCATCAGGATGACTGACAATCAGCCCCAGCATTTT. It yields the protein CAIRMTDNQPQHF.